The 20 T cell receptor beta chains given below trace back to one sample, sequenced in a study of blood T cell repertoires in COVID-19. Sequenced by immunoSEQ multiplex PCR; TCRdb stores in-frame clones only, minus some. This sample yields about 330,000 clones, of which roughly 82% are seen a single time; under 2% belongs to the top ten. Sequenced input: peripheral blood. The receptors originated from a woman aged 50 to 60 with acute or convalescent COVID-19.

The CDR3 DNA sequence: TGCGCCAGCAGACCTGACAGGGACGGTGAGCAGTTCTTC. It yields the protein CASRPDRDGEQFF. V is TRBV5-1 and J is TRBJ2-1; 7 bases align to TRBD1. Germline CDR1 is SGHRS and CDR2 is YFSETQ. V dropped 5 bases and J dropped 9; count of bases not matched to a gene: 8. The CDR3 is made up of 13 amino acids. Full variable domain (outside the CDR3, taken from reference TRBV5-1 and TRBJ2-1): KAGVTQTPRYLIKTRGQQVTLSCSPISGHRSVSWYQQTPGQGLQFLFEYFSETQRNKGNFPGRFSGRQFSNSRSEMNVSTLELGDSALYLCASRPDRDGEQFFGPGTRLTVL.

The rearrangement joins TRBV7-2 to TRBJ1-4; no reliable D call. V was trimmed by 6 bases and J by 0 bases, leaving 14 bases between them. The length of the CDR3 is 16 residues. From germline, CDR1 is SGHTA and CDR2 FQGNSA. The CDR3 DNA reads TGTGCCAGCAGTTTGAGCCATCCTCCAACTAATGAAAAACTGTTTTTT. Translating it yields CASSLSHPPTNEKLFF.

V usage is TRBV4-1 and J usage is TRBJ2-7; a weak D match, TRBD2 (5 bases). Trimming stripped 2 bases from V and 7 bases from J, with 18 bases between. The CDR3 totals 15 residues. Germline V gene data show CDR1 as MGHRA and CDR2 as YSYEKL. The CDR3 nucleotides read TGCGCCAGCAGCCAACCCACCCCGCTAGCTTCTGAGCAGTACTTC. This translates into CASSQPTPLASEQYF.

The chain is built from TRBV19 and TRBJ2-1; 9 bases align to TRBD2. Germline trimming cut 9 bases from V and 4 bases from J; bases unmatched to any gene: 10. The V gene's germline CDR1 is LNHDA and CDR2 SQIVND (reference sequence). The CDR3 is 15 amino acids. The CDR3 loop is CASQPSAGGYNEQFF. The CDR3 DNA reads as TGTGCCAGCCAACCCTCGGCGGGAGGGTACAATGAGCAGTTCTTC.

The chain employs TRBV24-1 and TRBJ2-1, with D possibly being TRBD1 (5 bases). The CDR3 consists of 13 residues. CDR1 KGHDR and CDR2 SFDVKD come from the germline V gene. V was trimmed by 2 bases and J by 7 bases, leaving 8 bases between them. CDR3 sequence reads: CATSDSTVNEQFF. The CDR3 DNA reads as TGTGCCACCAGTGATTCGACAGTGAATGAGCAGTTCTTC.

This clone was counted between two and nine times. V usage is TRBV5-1 and J usage is TRBJ1-1; TRBD1 agrees at 7 bases. Per germline, CDR1 SGHRS and CDR2 YFSETQ. The CDR3 loop spans 13 amino acids. Losses at the gene ends were 4 bases for V and 3 bases for J; bases not matched to a gene: 3. The CDR3 nucleotides read TGCGCCAGCAGCGGACAGGCAGACACTGAAGCTTTCTTT. Translating gives CASSGQADTEAFF.

V is TRBV9 and J is TRBJ1-6; TRBD1 matches at 7 bases. The length of the CDR3 is 17 residues. Germline lookup yields CDR1 SGDLS and CDR2 YYNGEE. The V segment lost 3 bases and the J segment 5 bases; nucleotides outside the gene matches: 11. The CDR3 region has the DNA TGTGCCAGCAGCGCATCGACAGGGTTTGGGCATAATTCACCCCTCCACTTT. Protein product: CASSASTGFGHNSPLHF.

This clone was found many times. V usage is TRBV28 and J usage is TRBJ2-7, with 8 bases that match TRBD2. CDR1 is MDHEN and CDR2 is SYDVKM in the germline V gene. V was clipped by 6 bases and J by 4 bases; unmatched bases: 14. The CDR3 sequence is 16 residues long. The CDR3 DNA sequence: TGTGCCAGCAGCTTGATGCGGAGCGGGAGACAATACGAGCAGTACTTC. Amino acid sequence: CASSLMRSGRQYEQYF.

The V call is TRBV7-3, the J call TRBJ2-1, with D possibly TRBD1 on 5 matching bases. CDR3 length: 16 amino acids. Germline V gives CDR1 SGHTA, CDR2 FQGTGA. V gave up 5 bases and J gave up 2 bases, with 16 bases separating them. CDR3 nucleotides: TGTGCCAGCAGCCAGCCTCAAATGACAGCCTACAATGAGCAGTTCTTC. Translating gives CASSQPQMTAYNEQFF.

The V and J genes are TRBV5-4 and TRBJ2-1; tentatively, D is TRBD1 (6 bases). The CDR3 length is 15 residues. V was trimmed by 2 bases and J by 2 bases, leaving 11 bases between them. Germline CDR1 is SGHNT and CDR2 is YYREEE (reference sequence). CDR3 sequence (DNA): TGTGCCAGCAGCTTCTCTGGGACACCCTACAATGAGCAGTTCTTC. It is translated as CASSFSGTPYNEQFF.

This sequence joins TRBV5-1 and TRBJ1-2, with D hard to call. The germline V gene has CDR1 SGHRS and CDR2 YFSETQ. The CDR3 is 14 residues long. V gave up 4 bases and J gave up 5 bases, with 15 bases separating them. This chain's CDR3 is CASSDVRKSYGYTF. The CDR3 region has the DNA TGCGCCAGCAGCGATGTCAGGAAGTCATATGGCTACACCTTC.

The chain has TRBV7-3 and TRBJ2-1; 8 nucleotides line up with TRBD2. The CDR3 spans 16 residues. Germline trimming cut 5 bases from V and 3 bases from J; bases unmatched to any gene: 9. Germline CDR1 SGHTA, CDR2 FQGTGA. Here the CDR3 reads CASSKVAGTGYNEQFF. In DNA, the CDR3 is TGTGCCAGCAGCAAGGTAGCGGGAACGGGCTACAATGAGCAGTTCTTC.

The V and J genes are TRBV2 and TRBJ2-7; D not certain. With 5 bases removed from V and 3 bases from J, the gap between germline ends came to 2 bases. Germline V gene sequence: CDR1 SNHLY, CDR2 FYNNEI. The CDR3 runs to 10 residues. The CDR3 sequence is CASSLYEQYF. Written as DNA, the CDR3 is TGTGCCAGCAGTCTCTACGAGCAGTACTTC.

The chain has TRBV11-3 and TRBJ2-1, with 7 bases that match TRBD2. Germline V lookup: CDR1 SGHNT, CDR2 YENEEA. The CDR3 extends over 15 amino acids. The ends lost 5 bases at V and 7 bases at J; junction bases unmatched: 11. In DNA form, the CDR3 reads TGTGCCAGCAGCCGGGGGGAAGGGCTGTGGAATGAGCAGTTCTTC. It yields the protein CASSRGEGLWNEQFF.

The rearrangement links TRBV11-2 to TRBJ2-7; 8 bases align to TRBD1. Germline CDR1 and CDR2: SGHAT and FQNNGV. Trimming removed 4 bases from V and 3 bases from J; junction bases left unmatched: 5. The CDR3 runs to 14 residues. The CDR3 coding sequence is TGTGCCAGCAGCTCCCGGGACAGGAACTACGAGCAGTACTTC. It specifies CASSSRDRNYEQYF.

The chain uses TRBV24-1 and TRBJ1-1; 7 bases line up with TRBD1. Per the germline V gene, CDR1 is KGHDR and CDR2 is SFDVKD. The J segment lost 3 bases and the V segment lost 4 bases, leaving 7 bases of the junction unmatched. The CDR3 is 15 amino acids. The CDR3 is CATSDRTGPHTEAFF. CDR3 nucleotides: TGTGCCACCAGTGACCGGACAGGCCCCCACACTGAAGCTTTCTTT.

The V and J genes are TRBV19 and TRBJ2-1, with TRBD1 matching 8 bases. Germline V gene sequence: CDR1 LNHDA, CDR2 SQIVND (reference sequence). The CDR3 runs 16 residues. The V segment lost 5 bases and the J segment 0 bases; nucleotides outside the gene matches: 6. The CDR3 region has the DNA TGTGCCAGTAGTTCATGGACAGGGAGCTCCTACAATGAGCAGTTCTTC. Encoded protein: CASSSWTGSSYNEQFF.

The chain links TRBV28 to TRBJ2-7, with D possibly TRBD2 on 6 matching bases. Germline CDR1 and CDR2: MDHEN and SYDVKM. V was shortened by 3 bases and J by 0 bases, with 9 bases between the two germline ends. The CDR3 has 14 amino acids. CDR3 sequence: CASSFGGDSYEQYF. The CDR3 nucleotides read TGTGCCAGCAGTTTCGGGGGAGACTCCTACGAGCAGTACTTC. Full variable domain (remainder filled in from reference TRBV28 and TRBJ2-7): DVKVTQSSRYLVKRTGEKVFLECVQDMDHENMFWYRQDPGLGLRLIYFSYDVKMKEKGDIPEGYSVSREKKERFSLILESASTNQTSMYLCASSFGGDSYEQYFGPGTRLTVT.

This rearrangement joins TRBV24-1 to TRBJ2-1, with 9 bases aligning to TRBD2. The length of the CDR3 is 17 residues. Germline lookup yields CDR1 KGHDR and CDR2 SFDVKD. V shed 4 bases, J shed 1 base, and the junction held 7 bases outside the gene matches. In DNA form, the CDR3 reads TGTGCCACCAGTGACGTTATAGCGGGAGTGTCCTACAATGAGCAGTTCTTC. It is translated as CATSDVIAGVSYNEQFF.

In the case of this clone: Other nucleotide sequences in the sample specify the same CDR3. The rearrangement uses TRBV28 and TRBJ2-7, with D tentatively TRBD2 (6 bases). Germline assignment: CDR1 MDHEN and CDR2 SYDVKM. The CDR3 spans 13 residues. The germline V and J ends were trimmed by 7 bases and 1 base, with 11 bases remaining between them. The CDR3 protein is CASNLGGSYEQYF. In DNA form, the CDR3 reads TGTGCCAGCAACCTTGGGGGGTCCTACGAGCAGTACTTC.